The 2 T cell receptor beta chains below all came from one sample that was sequenced in a study of identical twins. TCRdb passed the 5' RACE reads through MiXCR, listing each CDR3 protein once. The sample lists around 650,000 distinct CDR3 sequences; 7.1% were seen once. These data are also associated with another study on yellow fever vaccine responses in identical twins.

Sequences were obtained from PBMCs. The receptors stem from a woman aged 18 to 35 in good health.

This clonotype came up a few times. The V gene is TRBV6-5, the J gene TRBJ2-7; the match to TRBD2 covers 10 bases. Germline V gene data show CDR1 as MNHEY and CDR2 as SVGAGI. The CDR3 spans 16 residues. Trimming took 2 bases from V and 5 from J; bases not matched to a gene: 9. The CDR3 sequence is CASSYAGAGGGNEQYF. DNA for the CDR3: TGTGCCAGCAGTTACGCGGGAGCGGGAGGGGGTAACGAGCAGTACTTC.

This clonotype was recorded a few times. The chain is built from TRBV10-3 and TRBJ2-1, with 12 bases fitting TRBD2. In germline, CDR1 is ENHRY, CDR2 SYGVKD. J gave up 1 base and V 2 bases, and 12 bases lay outside the gene matches. This CDR3 contains 20 residues. DNA of the CDR3: TGTGCCATCAGTGAGGGCACAAGAACTAGCGGGGGGAGATCCTACAATGAGCAGTTCTTC. Translating it yields CAISEGTRTSGGRSYNEQFF.